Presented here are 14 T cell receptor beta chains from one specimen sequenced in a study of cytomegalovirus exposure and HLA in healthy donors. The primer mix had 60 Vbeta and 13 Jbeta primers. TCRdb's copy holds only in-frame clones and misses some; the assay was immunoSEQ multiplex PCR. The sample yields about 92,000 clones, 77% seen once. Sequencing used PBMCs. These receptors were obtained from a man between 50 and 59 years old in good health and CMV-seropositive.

CDR3 protein: CASSHTGTLYF. CDR3 sequence (DNA): TGTGCCAGCAGTCATACAGGAACCCTATATTTT. The chain has TRBV27 and TRBJ1-3; a possible D gene is TRBD1 (5 bases). Germline CDR1 is MNHEY and CDR2 is SMNVEV (reference sequence). The ends were cut back, 5 bases at V and 14 bases at J, with 13 bases in the middle. The CDR3 covers 11 residues.

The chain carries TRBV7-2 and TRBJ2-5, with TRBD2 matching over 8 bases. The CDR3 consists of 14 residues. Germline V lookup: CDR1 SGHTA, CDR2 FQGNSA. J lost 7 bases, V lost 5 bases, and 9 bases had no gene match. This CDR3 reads CASSILAGSGTQYF. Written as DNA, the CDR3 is TGTGCCAGCAGCATTTTAGCGGGGTCTGGGACCCAGTACTTC.

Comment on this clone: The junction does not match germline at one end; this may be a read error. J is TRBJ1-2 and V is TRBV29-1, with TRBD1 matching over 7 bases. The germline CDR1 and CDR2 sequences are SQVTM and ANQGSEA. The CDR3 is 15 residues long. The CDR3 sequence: CSVVPGGSANYGYPF. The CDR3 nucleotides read TGCAGCGTTGTGCCAGGGGGATCCGCTAACTATGGCTACCCCTTC.

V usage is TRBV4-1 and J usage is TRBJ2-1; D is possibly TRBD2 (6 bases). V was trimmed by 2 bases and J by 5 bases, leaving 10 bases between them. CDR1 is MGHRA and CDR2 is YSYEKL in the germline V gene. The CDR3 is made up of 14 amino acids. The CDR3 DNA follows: TGCGCCAGCAGCCAAATGACTAGGAACAATGAGCAGTTCTTC. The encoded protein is CASSQMTRNNEQFF.

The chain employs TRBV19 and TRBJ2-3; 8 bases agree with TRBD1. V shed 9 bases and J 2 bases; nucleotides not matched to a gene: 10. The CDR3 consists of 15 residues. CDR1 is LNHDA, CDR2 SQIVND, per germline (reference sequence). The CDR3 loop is CASHLTGGYTDTQYF. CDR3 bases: TGTGCCAGCCATCTCACAGGGGGATACACAGATACGCAGTATTTT.

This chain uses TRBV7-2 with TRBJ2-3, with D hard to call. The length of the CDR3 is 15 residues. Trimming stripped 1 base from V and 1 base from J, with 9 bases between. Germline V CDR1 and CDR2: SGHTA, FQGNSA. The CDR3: CASSLGLVGTDTQYF. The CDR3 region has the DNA TGTGCCAGCAGCTTAGGGCTAGTTGGCACAGATACGCAGTATTTT.

CDR3 coding DNA: TGTGCCAGCAGCTTACCACAGGGCTATGGCTACACCTTC. Translation gives CASSLPQGYGYTF. The V call is TRBV11-2, the J call TRBJ1-2, with D possibly being TRBD1 (6 bases). This CDR3 has 13 residues. Between the trimmed V and J ends, which lost 2 bases and 4 bases, there was a span of 8 bases. Germline V gene sequence: CDR1 SGHAT, CDR2 FQNNGV. Full variable domain (remainder filled in from reference TRBV11-2 and TRBJ1-2): EAGVAQSPRYKIIEKRQSVAFWCNPISGHATLYWYQQILGQGPKLLIQFQNNGVVDDSQLPKDRFSAERLKGVDSTLKIQPAKLEDSAVYLCASSLPQGYGYTFGSGTRLTVV.

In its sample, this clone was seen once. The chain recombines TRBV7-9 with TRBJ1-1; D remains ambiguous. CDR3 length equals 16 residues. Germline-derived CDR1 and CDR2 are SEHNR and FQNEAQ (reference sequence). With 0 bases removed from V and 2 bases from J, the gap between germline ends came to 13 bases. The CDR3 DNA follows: TGTGCCAGCAGCTTAGCGGCGAACGGGGTTAACACTGAAGCTTTCTTT. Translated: CASSLAANGVNTEAFF.

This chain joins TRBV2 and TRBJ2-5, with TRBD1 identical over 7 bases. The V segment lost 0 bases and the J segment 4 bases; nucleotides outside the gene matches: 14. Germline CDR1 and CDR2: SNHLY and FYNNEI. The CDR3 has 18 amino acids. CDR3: CASSEALRNRGSLETQYF. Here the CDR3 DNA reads TGTGCCAGCAGTGAAGCGCTTCGTAACAGGGGTTCGTTAGAGACCCAGTACTTC.

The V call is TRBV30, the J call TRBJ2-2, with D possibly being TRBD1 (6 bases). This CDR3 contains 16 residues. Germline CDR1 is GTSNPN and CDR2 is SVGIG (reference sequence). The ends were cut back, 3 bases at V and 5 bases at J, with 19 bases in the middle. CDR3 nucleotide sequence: TGTGCCTGGAGGTCAGGTGGCTGGGGGCTGACCGGGGAGCTGTTTTTT. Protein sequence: CAWRSGGWGLTGELFF.

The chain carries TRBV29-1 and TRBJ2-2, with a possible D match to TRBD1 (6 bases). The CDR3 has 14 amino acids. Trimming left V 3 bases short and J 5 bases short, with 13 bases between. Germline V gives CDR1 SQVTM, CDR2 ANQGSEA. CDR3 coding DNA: TGCAGCGTTGAGAGGCAGGGGAGTACCGGGGAGCTGTTTTTT. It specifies CSVERQGSTGELFF.

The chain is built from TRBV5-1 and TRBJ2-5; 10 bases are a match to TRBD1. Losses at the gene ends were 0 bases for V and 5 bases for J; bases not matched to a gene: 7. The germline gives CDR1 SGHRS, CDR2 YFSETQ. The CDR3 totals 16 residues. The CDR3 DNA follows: TGCGCCAGCAGCTTGGTGACAGGGGGCATTTCGGAGACCCAGTACTTC. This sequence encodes CASSLVTGGISETQYF.

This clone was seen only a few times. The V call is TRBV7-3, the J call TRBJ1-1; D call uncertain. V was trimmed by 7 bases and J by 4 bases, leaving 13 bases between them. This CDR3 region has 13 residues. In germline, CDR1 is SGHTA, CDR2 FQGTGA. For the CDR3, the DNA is TGTGCCAGCAAACCCCTCGGGAGCACTGAAGCTTTCTTT. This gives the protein CASKPLGSTEAFF. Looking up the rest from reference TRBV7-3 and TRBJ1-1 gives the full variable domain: GAGVSQTPSNKVTEKGKYVELRCDPISGHTALYWYRQSLGQGPEFLIYFQGTGAADDSGLPNDRFFAVRPEGSVSTLKIQRTERGDSAVYLCASKPLGSTEAFFGQGTRLTVV.

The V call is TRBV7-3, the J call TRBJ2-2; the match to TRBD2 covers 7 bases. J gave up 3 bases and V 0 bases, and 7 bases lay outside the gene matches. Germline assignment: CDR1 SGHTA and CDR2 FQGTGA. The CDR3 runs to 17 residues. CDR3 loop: CASSLTRASGYTGELFF. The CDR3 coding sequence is TGTGCCAGCAGCTTAACGAGGGCTAGCGGCTACACCGGGGAGCTGTTTTTT.